The T cell receptor beta chain described here comes from a study of blood T cells in healthy people across ages. The CDR3 runs to 15 residues. V trimming: 4 bases; J trimming: 7 bases; junction bases outside the gene matches: 9. Looked up from germline, CDR1 is SGHRS and CDR2 is YFSETQ. Primers used in a second PCR of about 7 to 11 cycles were a sample-barcoded 5' primer and a J-beta primer mix. TCRdb used MiXCR to reprocess the 5' RACE reads, holding one entry per CDR3 protein. The sample includes some 760,000 distinct CDR3 sequences, approximately 25% of them seen just once. Study-wide results and limits: Long-lived donors had more naive CD4+ cells and higher diversity than aged donors.

This clonotype was found once. Its antigen remains unknown. The sample also formed part of further work on T cells of mothers and their children.

The TCR originated in a boy between 5 and 17 years old in good health. Sequencing was performed on blood. The chain carries TRBV5-1 and TRBJ2-1; 9 nucleotides match TRBD1. CDR3 protein: CASSPMGTGMNEQFF. DNA of the CDR3: TGCGCCAGCAGCCCCATGGGGACAGGGATGAATGAGCAGTTCTTC.